This TCR beta chain is from a study of cytomegalovirus exposure and HLA in healthy donors. Study summary: A prior analysis found about 120 million unique TCR beta sequences from about 179 million T cells.

Study results and caveats: In vitro, three CMV-associated chains proved specific for CMV antigens.

Both 60 Vbeta primers and 13 Jbeta primers went into the PCR. Profiling relied on immunoSEQ multiplex PCR, and the TCRdb table lists in-frame clones only, not all of them. The table includes more than 150,000 clones, 75% to 85% detected once. Points on this clone: Its antigen remains unknown.

Sample: PBMCs. The clonotype comes from a woman aged 18-35 years in good health and CMV-seropositive.

The CDR3 region is CASSSGTQSSGANVLTF. The CDR3 DNA is TGTGCCAGCTCCTCAGGAACCCAGAGCTCTGGGGCCAACGTCCTGACTTTC. The genes are TRBV18 and TRBJ2-6, with D unclear. With 6 bases removed from V and 0 bases from J, the gap between germline ends came to 15 bases. The germline gives CDR1 KGHSH, CDR2 LQKENI. The CDR3 spans 17 residues.